One sample yielded the 14 T cell receptor beta chains listed below, sequenced in a study of neurological immune-mediated disorders. MiXCR, run by TCRdb on the 5' RACE reads, gives a single entry per CDR3 protein. This table holds 80,000 to 100,000 distinct CDR3 sequences, about 5.6% found once. Indicated time point: longitudinal time-point 2. Sequenced material: PBMCs. These receptors originate from a woman aged 55-69 years with multiple sclerosis.

V is TRBV14 and J is TRBJ1-1, with no clear D. With 5 bases removed from V and 1 base from J, the gap between germline ends came to 11 bases. CDR1 and CDR2 from the germline V gene are SGHDN and FVKESK. The CDR3 totals 14 residues. The chain's CDR3 is CASSLTHRNTEAFF. In nucleotides, the CDR3 is TGTGCCAGCAGCTTGACGCACAGGAACACTGAAGCTTTCTTT.

Many counts were recorded for this clonotype. The V gene is TRBV6-1, the J gene TRBJ1-2; possible D gene TRBD1, 5 bases. The CDR3 is 13 residues long. The ends were cut back, 3 bases at V and 7 bases at J, with 12 bases in the middle. Germline CDR1 is MNHNS and CDR2 is SASEGT. CDR3 sequence reads: CASSDEGDFGYTF. CDR3 DNA sequence: TGTGCCAGCAGTGACGAAGGGGATTTTGGCTACACCTTC.

At least ten counts were recorded for this clonotype. The chain uses TRBV7-2 and TRBJ1-2; 7 bases are shared with TRBD1. The CDR3 runs 16 residues. Germline V gives CDR1 SGHTA, CDR2 FQGNSA. The J segment lost 0 bases and the V segment lost 3 bases, leaving 7 bases of the junction unmatched. CDR3 loop: CASSFPTGPANYGYTF. CDR3 coding DNA: TGTGCCAGCAGCTTCCCGACAGGGCCGGCTAACTATGGCTACACCTTC. The complete variable domain, with remaining parts taken from reference TRBV7-2 and TRBJ1-2, reads GAGVSQSPSNKVTEKGKDVELRCDPISGHTALYWYRQSLGQGLEFLIYFQGNSAPDKSGLPSDRFSAERTGGSVSTLTIQRTQQEDSAVYLCASSFPTGPANYGYTFGSGTRLTVV.

This clonotype was detected ten times or more. The chain links TRBV5-6 to TRBJ2-1; D unclear. Deletions cut 4 bases from V and 4 bases from J, with 6 bases between. The CDR3 has 12 residues. CDR1 and CDR2 (germline): SGHDT, YYEEEE. Written as DNA, the CDR3 is TGTGCCAGCAGCCTAGTATACAATGAGCAGTTCTTC. It codes for CASSLVYNEQFF.

This clonotype was recorded at least ten times. The rearrangement uses TRBV7-2 and TRBJ1-5; 8 bases map to TRBD1. Trimming at V came to 5 bases and at J to 7 bases, leaving 10 bases not matched to a gene. CDR3 size: 15 residues. CDR1 is SGHTA, CDR2 FQGNSA, per germline. The CDR3 sequence: CASSPGQGLRQPQHF. The CDR3 bases are TGTGCCAGCAGCCCTGGACAGGGCTTAAGGCAGCCCCAGCATTTT.

This clonotype was observed many times. J is TRBJ2-3 and V is TRBV20-1, with a possible D match to TRBD1 (6 bases). V was pared by 1 base and J by 5 bases, with 10 bases between. Per germline, CDR1 DFQATT and CDR2 SNEGSKA (reference sequence). The CDR3 spans 13 residues. CDR3 region: CSARVPGVDTQYF. The CDR3 region has the DNA TGCAGTGCTAGAGTTCCAGGGGTAGATACGCAGTATTTT.

This clonotype was seen repeatedly, ten times or more. CDR3 nucleotide sequence: TGCGCCAGCAGCTTGGGGGGGGCCAACACTGAAGCTTTCTTT. This codes for CASSLGGANTEAFF. The V and J genes are TRBV5-1 and TRBJ1-1; D possibly corresponds to TRBD1 (6 bases). V was shortened by 0 bases and J by 2 bases, with 8 bases between the two germline ends. CDR1 is SGHRS, CDR2 YFSETQ, per germline. The CDR3 is 14 residues long. The whole variable domain, filled in from reference TRBV5-1 and TRBJ1-1, reads KAGVTQTPRYLIKTRGQQVTLSCSPISGHRSVSWYQQTPGQGLQFLFEYFSETQRNKGNFPGRFSGRQFSNSRSEMNVSTLELGDSALYLCASSLGGANTEAFFGQGTRLTVV.

In the case of this clonotype: A much bigger clone sits one base away, suggesting this may be a read error. The chain recombines TRBV6-5 with TRBJ2-1; 8 bases are shared with TRBD1. This CDR3 has 15 amino acids. Germline loops: CDR1 MNHEY, CDR2 SVGAGI. The CDR3: CVSSYRGSSYNEQFF. CDR3 in DNA: TGTGTCAGCAGTTACAGGGGGAGCTCCTACAATGAGCAGTTCTTC.

The rearrangement uses TRBV28 and TRBJ2-1; TRBD2 matches 12 bases. Germline V gene data show CDR1 as MDHEN and CDR2 as SYDVKM. J lost 7 bases, V lost 4 bases, and 8 bases had no gene match. The CDR3 length is 16 residues. In DNA, the CDR3 is TGTGCCAGCAGTTCCCTGACTAGCGGGGGTTATAATGAGCAGTTCTTC. It encodes CASSSLTSGGYNEQFF.

The V gene is TRBV5-1, the J gene TRBJ2-3; 9 nucleotides agree with TRBD1. Germline trimming cut 0 bases from V and 3 bases from J; bases unmatched to any gene: 5. This CDR3 has 16 amino acids. CDR1 and CDR2 from the germline V gene are SGHRS and YFSETQ. The CDR3 bases are TGCGCCAGCAGCTTGGACAGGGGGCGGGCGACAGATACGCAGTATTTT. This codes for CASSLDRGRATDTQYF.

At least ten counts were recorded for this clonotype. The rearrangement uses TRBV18 and TRBJ2-7; 8 positions agree with TRBD1. The CDR3 is made up of 13 amino acids. Trimming took 4 bases from V and 6 from J; bases not matched to a gene: 5. Germline lookup yields CDR1 KGHSH and CDR2 LQKENI. CDR3 loop: CASSLGQGAEQYF. For the CDR3, the DNA is TGTGCCAGCTCACTTGGACAGGGTGCCGAGCAGTACTTC.

The table lists this clonotype with many counts. The V call is TRBV5-1, the J call TRBJ1-1; tentative D call: TRBD1 (6 bases). The V gene's germline CDR1 is SGHRS and CDR2 YFSETQ. This CDR3 has 14 amino acids. V gave up 7 bases and J gave up 5 bases, with 18 bases separating them. CDR3: CASSSQGSNTEAFF. The CDR3 nucleotides are TGCGCCAGCTCTTCCCAGGGGTCGAATACTGAAGCTTTCTTT.

This clonotype was seen at least ten times. The chain combines TRBV3-1 with TRBJ1-1; D possibly corresponds to TRBD1 (5 bases). From germline, CDR1 is LGHDT and CDR2 YNNKEL (reference sequence). The CDR3 runs 15 residues. The V and J ends lost 4 bases and 0 bases respectively, with 12 bases between them. This CDR3 is CASSRPGRLNTEAFF. The CDR3, as DNA: TGTGCCAGCAGCCGTCCGGGACGGCTGAACACTGAAGCTTTCTTT.

This clonotype was counted at least ten times. This chain links TRBV3-1 with TRBJ2-5; D is undetermined. Germline-derived CDR1 and CDR2 are LGHDT and YNNKEL (reference sequence). V lost 0 bases and J 5 bases, leaving 10 bases between the germline ends. The CDR3 consists of 14 residues. This chain's CDR3 is CASSQDRRSETQYF. The CDR3 nucleotides are TGTGCCAGCAGCCAAGATCGACGGTCCGAGACCCAGTACTTC.